The source of this T cell receptor beta chain is a study of T cells in Graves' hyperthyroidism and ophthalmopathy. Points from the study as a whole: Also found in blood were most expanded thyroid clonotypes above 0.001.

Germline assignment: CDR1 DFQATT and CDR2 SNEGSKA (reference sequence). The CDR3 consists of 15 residues. The V end was cut by 3 bases, the J end by 3 bases, with 15 bases between. This clonotype was counted ten times or more. Antigen unknown. A sample of blood taken at first hyperthyroidism diagnosis preceded any ophthalmopathy symptoms. The authors took PBMCs from over 8.5 ml fresh peripheral blood. Authors of the study amplified TCR beta CDR3 regions from RNA transcripts. TCR CDR3 underwent first-round RT-PCR with the HTBI primer set. Each CDR3 protein is one row after TCRdb ran MiXCR on the multiplex PCR reads. The table includes fewer than 450,000 distinct CDR3 sequences, approximately 18% detected once.

This clonotype originated in a woman aged 25 to 39 with Graves' hyperthyroidism that later progressed to Graves' ophthalmopathy. Sequencing was done on a sample of blood. The rearrangement joins TRBV20-1 to TRBJ1-5; D gene uncertain. The CDR3 DNA follows: TGCAGTGCTAGGGTTTCGGCAGGTCACAATCAGCCCCAGCATTTT. Amino acid sequence: CSARVSAGHNQPQHF.